This paragraph reports one T cell receptor beta chain. Its recognized antigen is unknown. Base qualities are missing; no much larger clone stands one base away. The sample originates from a study of a mutant IDH1 vaccine in newly diagnosed glioma (dated by TCRdb to about 2021). Regarding the study in general: Of the roughly 33 treated patients, approximately 62% were male and approximately 40% were female, and the mean age was roughly 40 years. Before enrollment, most patients had been given radiochemotherapy with temozolomide as standard therapy, while the rest had received either radiotherapy alone or temozolomide alone. Peripheral blood samples were drawn at six visits, namely V03 (baseline), V05, V07, V10, V12 and V13. Longitudinal TCRB deep sequencing was done for 25 treated patients, wherever samples were available for exploratory analyses.

Library creation used the immunoSEQ multiplex PCR assay. Following the manufacturer's protocol, the hsTCRB Kit was used to amplify rearranged TCR beta chain sequences. TCRB libraries were sequenced on an Illumina MiSeq. Per the original workflow: The kit vendor's proprietary platform handled demultiplexing, trimming and gene mapping. The table was pulled from immuneACCESS by TCRdb, which kept in-frame rearrangements only. Such tables lose some clones; where checked, under half of the loss comes from unresolved V genes, and the rest has no known cause. V and J calls and clone size are copied from that table; D and trimming were computed from the DNA. The sample yields 75,000 to 100,000 clones; roughly 80% were counted once. About 5.3% of the sample is in the top ten clones. Overall study results and their limits: No apparent relationship was observed between pseudoprogression and alterations in the top peripheral T cell clonotypes detected by TCRB sequencing. The authors noted that analyses of patient blood samples could not be reproduced because of sample limitations. Across multiple MHC alleles, vaccine-induced immune responses were seen in just over 90% of patients. PBMC samples for TCRB deep sequencing were selected based on availability.

Sample time point, as interpreted from the label and publication: baseline, week 1 (first vaccination visit). The label giving this sample's treatment or condition can be read as: pre-vaccination baseline after standard-of-care therapy. All donors had newly diagnosed IDH1-mutant astrocytomas of WHO grade 3 or 4 that showed loss of nuclear ATRX. The samples were drawn from NOA16, a multicentre, single-arm, open-label phase I trial in Germany that tested a mutant IDH1 peptide vaccine in humans for the first time. Blood drawn at visit V03 was used as the baseline sample for immunogenicity testing. Genomic DNA for TCRB sequencing was isolated from EDTA blood with the DNeasy Blood and Tissue Kit. The sequence came from a man aged 35 to 55 with glioma. Some clones in this sample may be carry-over from other donors' samples. The specimen was PBMCs, collected from a glioma patient treated with radiotherapy, temozolomide or both.

The CDR3 in this case is CASSPLGALLNTEAFF. The DNA sequence follows: TGTGCCAGCAGCCCTTTGGGGGCCCTATTGAACACTGAAGCTTTCTTT. The rearranged chain carries TRBV5-6 and TRBJ1-1; the D region possibly corresponds to TRBD1 (6 bases align). Relative to germline, V is 4 bases shorter and J is 0 bases shorter, with 16 bases between their ends. The germline V gene provides CDR1 SGHDT and CDR2 YYEEEE. The CDR3 covers 16 residues, taking in both the cysteine and the phenylalanine. Kept here is only the CDR3 DNA, which spans 48 bases and is read in frame from base 1. Full variable domain (CDR3 extended with the reference TRBV5-6 and TRBJ1-1 proteins): DAGVTQSPTHLIKTRGQQVTLRCSPKSGHDTVSWYQQALGQGPQFIFQYYEEEERQRGNFPDRFSGHQFPNYSSELNVNALLLGDSALYLCASSPLGALLNTEAFFGQGTRLTVV.